One and the same sample provided the 29 T cell receptor beta chains below, sequenced in a study of monozygotic twins with cystic fibrosis. TCRdb keeps only in-frame clones here, not all; method: immunoSEQ multiplex PCR. This table has roughly 28,000 clones, just under 85% appearing once. The sequenced sample was blood. All receptors come from a girl aged 2 to 9 with cystic fibrosis.

The V call is TRBV2, the J call TRBJ2-2; possibly TRBD1 or TRBD2 for D (5 bases each). Looked up from germline, CDR1 is SNHLY and CDR2 is FYNNEI. V was cut by 8 bases and J by 5 bases, with 18 bases left in between. There are 15 residues in the CDR3. CDR3 protein: CASETARGGTGELFF. The CDR3 DNA reads as TGTGCCAGCGAGACAGCACGTGGGGGAACCGGGGAGCTGTTTTTT.

The V and J genes are TRBV12-5 and TRBJ1-1; D is ambiguous. Looked up from germline, CDR1 is LGHNT and CDR2 is FRNRAP. This CDR3 comprises 16 residues. Deletions cut 0 bases from V and 0 bases from J, with 11 bases between. This CDR3 reads CASGLVAGGMNTEAFF. CDR3 in DNA: TGTGCTAGTGGTTTGGTTGCGGGCGGGATGAACACTGAAGCTTTCTTT.

V gene TRBV9 combines with J gene TRBJ1-5; 7 bases fit TRBD1. Trimming took 3 bases from V and 6 from J; bases not matched to a gene: 6. Germline CDR1 and CDR2: SGDLS and YYNGEE. This CDR3 has 14 amino acids. CDR3 residues: CASSAGQGGQPQHF. DNA for the CDR3: TGTGCCAGCAGCGCCGGGCAGGGGGGTCAGCCCCAGCATTTT.

The CDR3 spells CASSLVGDQPQHF. CDR3 nucleotide sequence: TGCGCCAGCAGCTTGGTCGGAGATCAGCCCCAGCATTTT. The rearrangement links TRBV5-1 to TRBJ1-5, with D unresolved. The CDR3 contains 13 residues. The ends were cut back, 0 bases at V and 5 bases at J, with 6 bases in the middle. Per the germline V gene, CDR1 is SGHRS and CDR2 is YFSETQ.

The chain uses TRBV4-1 and TRBJ2-7, with 10 bases aligning to TRBD2. J gave up 7 bases and V 1 base, and 7 bases lay outside the gene matches. Per the germline V gene, CDR1 is MGHRA and CDR2 is YSYEKL. The CDR3 runs to 15 residues. CDR3 in amino acids: CASSQVAGGKREQYF. CDR3 in DNA: TGCGCCAGCAGCCAAGTAGCGGGAGGAAAAAGGGAGCAGTACTTC.

The chain employs TRBV5-4 and TRBJ1-3; no reliable D call. CDR3 length: 15 amino acids. V dropped 4 bases and J dropped 5 bases, with 16 bases sitting between them. In germline, CDR1 is SGHNT, CDR2 YYREEE (reference sequence). In nucleotides, the CDR3 is TGTGCCAGCAGCGGCGGGCGGACGACTAGAAACACCATATATTTT. It is translated as CASSGGRTTRNTIYF.

The J gene is TRBJ1-4, the V gene TRBV6-5; D gene ambiguous. The V end lost 10 bases, the J end lost 0 bases, and 15 bases lay between the germline ends. The CDR3 length is 15 residues. The germline V gene encodes CDR1 MNHEY and CDR2 SVGAGI. For the CDR3, the DNA is TGTGCCACGACAAATGGACGGGCAACTAATGAAAAACTGTTTTTT. Translating it yields CATTNGRATNEKLFF.

The V gene is TRBV19, the J gene TRBJ2-2, with no clear D. The CDR3 contains 13 residues. Per germline, CDR1 LNHDA and CDR2 SQIVND (reference sequence). The V end was cut by 7 bases, the J end by 5 bases, with 11 bases between. CDR3 protein: CASIGSRTGELFF. The CDR3 coding sequence is TGTGCCAGTATTGGTTCTAGGACCGGGGAGCTGTTTTTT.

V gene TRBV2 combines with J gene TRBJ1-1; TRBD1 matches 7 bases. Germline V lookup: CDR1 SNHLY, CDR2 FYNNEI. The CDR3 is 15 amino acids. With V trimmed by 6 bases and J by 7 bases, 14 bases remained unmatched. CDR3 sequence (DNA): TGTGCCAGCAGCGGGCAAACAGGACAGGCGAGTGAAGCTTTCTTT. The encoded protein is CASSGQTGQASEAFF.

The chain employs TRBV6-5 and TRBJ1-5, with D possibly TRBD1 on 6 matching bases. The CDR3 length is 14 residues. Looked up from germline, CDR1 is MNHEY and CDR2 is SVGAGI. Trimming shortened V by 6 bases and J by 7 bases, and 16 bases separated the two germline ends. This CDR3 is CASSEQGLHQPQHF. As DNA, the CDR3 is TGTGCCAGCAGCGAACAGGGACTCCACCAGCCCCAGCATTTT.

V gene TRBV7-9 combines with J gene TRBJ1-2; D is perhaps TRBD1 (5 bases). CDR1 and CDR2 (germline): SEHNR, FQNEAQ (reference sequence). V gave up 1 base and J gave up 2 bases, with 14 bases separating them. The CDR3 covers 16 residues. The CDR3 DNA reads TGTGCCAGCAGCTTAGGAGGCGATGGGGGGAACTATGGCTACACCTTC. It yields the protein CASSLGGDGGNYGYTF.

This chain's CDR3 is CASSPAGVKDTQYF. Written as DNA, the CDR3 is TGTGCCAGCAGCCCCGCGGGGGTGAAGGATACGCAGTATTTT. The chain couples TRBV5-4 to TRBJ2-3; 7 nucleotides match TRBD2. Unmatched junction bases numbered 8, after V lost 4 bases and J lost 6 bases. From germline, CDR1 is SGHNT and CDR2 YYREEE (reference sequence). This CDR3 contains 14 residues.

Written as DNA, the CDR3 is TGTGCCTGGAGTTTCCGTGGGGGGGCGGCTGAAAAACTGTTTTTT. The encoded protein is CAWSFRGGAAEKLFF. The rearrangement uses TRBV30 and TRBJ1-4; maybe TRBD1 (6 bases). The CDR3 totals 15 residues. Germline V gene lookup returns CDR1 GTSNPN and CDR2 SVGIG (reference sequence). V was clipped by 2 bases and J by 7 bases, with 17 bases between them.

This clone turned up a few times. This chain connects TRBV19 to TRBJ1-5; no clear D gene. Trimming removed 4 bases from V and 7 bases from J, with 14 bases in between. Per the germline V gene, CDR1 is LNHDA and CDR2 is SQIVND (reference sequence). The CDR3 contains 14 residues. In DNA form, the CDR3 reads TGTGCCAGTAGTACCTGGGGATCGCGGCAGCCCCAGCATTTT. Its translation: CASSTWGSRQPQHF.

The chain recombines TRBV19 with TRBJ2-2; 7 bases line up with TRBD1. The CDR3 contains 13 residues. V trimming: 5 bases; J trimming: 6 bases; junction bases outside the gene matches: 3. CDR1 and CDR2 (germline): LNHDA, SQIVND (reference sequence). CDR3 sequence reads: CASSDTGAGELFF. As DNA, the CDR3 is TGTGCCAGTAGTGATACAGGGGCCGGGGAGCTGTTTTTT. Full variable domain (remainder filled in from reference TRBV19 and TRBJ2-2): DGGITQSPKYLFRKEGQNVTLSCEQNLNHDAMYWYRQDPGQGLRLIYYSQIVNDFQKGDIAEGYSVSREKKESFPLTVTSAQKNPTAFYLCASSDTGAGELFFGEGSRLTVL.

This chain uses TRBV6-1 with TRBJ2-2, with 7 bases identical to TRBD1. Germline V gives CDR1 MNHNS, CDR2 SASEGT. The CDR3 runs 13 residues. V was clipped by 10 bases and J by 1 base; unmatched bases: 3. CDR3 coding DNA: TGTGCCATCCGGACAGGGAACACCGGGGAGCTGTTTTTT. It translates to CAIRTGNTGELFF.

The chain recombines TRBV9 with TRBJ2-7, with D unclear. This CDR3 is built from 16 residues. Germline V gene lookup returns CDR1 SGDLS and CDR2 YYNGEE. The ends were cut back, 2 bases at V and 1 base at J, with 16 bases in the middle. The CDR3 DNA reads TGTGCCAGCAGCGTGGGTCACGGCAGCCTTTCCTACGAGCAGTACTTC. Protein product: CASSVGHGSLSYEQYF.

The count of this clone is one. V gene TRBV30 combines with J gene TRBJ2-2, with D perhaps matching TRBD1 (5 bases). This CDR3 comprises 14 residues. Deletions cut 5 bases from V and 7 bases from J, with 17 bases between. Germline V gene lookup returns CDR1 GTSNPN and CDR2 SVGIG (reference sequence). CDR3 coding DNA: TGTGCCTGGGACAGAAAGGGCTTGAACGGGGAGCTGTTTTTT. Residues: CAWDRKGLNGELFF.

The chain has TRBV19 and TRBJ2-7; perhaps D is TRBD1 or TRBD2 (5 bases each). The CDR3 extends over 14 amino acids. The germline V gene has CDR1 LNHDA and CDR2 SQIVND (reference sequence). The V gene lost 5 bases and the J gene lost 0 bases, with 11 bases spanning the gap. The CDR3 sequence: CASSWGPSSYEQYF. CDR3 in DNA: TGTGCCAGTAGTTGGGGACCCTCCTCCTACGAGCAGTACTTC.

There are a few counts of this clone. The rearrangement links TRBV6-5 to TRBJ1-6, with 7 bases aligning to TRBD1. The trim removed 5 bases at V and 8 bases at J, leaving 6 bases unmatched. This CDR3 is built from 14 residues. Germline V gives CDR1 MNHEY, CDR2 SVGAGI. CDR3 nucleotide sequence: TGTGCCAGCAGTAACAGGGGCCCCTATTCACCCCTCCACTTT. Translated, it gives CASSNRGPYSPLHF.

The sample holds one count of this clone. V gene TRBV2 combines with J gene TRBJ1-5; D uncertain. CDR1 and CDR2 from the germline V gene are SNHLY and FYNNEI. The length of the CDR3 is 15 residues. V gave up 5 bases and J gave up 0 bases, with 11 bases separating them. The CDR3 region has the DNA TGTGCCAGCAGTACAGTATTTTCTAGCAATCAGCCCCAGCATTTT. Translation: CASSTVFSSNQPQHF.

V usage is TRBV5-6 and J usage is TRBJ2-5; TRBD2 agrees at 7 bases. The V gene's germline CDR1 is SGHDT and CDR2 YYEEEE. The CDR3 extends over 15 amino acids. J lost 2 bases, V lost 1 base, and 5 bases had no gene match. The DNA for the CDR3 is TGTGCCAGCAGCTTGCCTAGCGGAAGACAAGAGACCCAGTACTTC. Translation gives CASSLPSGRQETQYF. The full variable domain, in which reference TRBV5-6 and TRBJ2-5 provide the parts outside the CDR3, is DAGVTQSPTHLIKTRGQQVTLRCSPKSGHDTVSWYQQALGQGPQFIFQYYEEEERQRGNFPDRFSGHQFPNYSSELNVNALLLGDSALYLCASSLPSGRQETQYFGPGTRLLVL.

The J gene is TRBJ2-7, the V gene TRBV4-2; TRBD2 matches at 7 bases. The V segment lost 1 base and the J segment 7 bases; nucleotides outside the gene matches: 7. CDR1 is LGHNA, CDR2 YNFKEQ, per germline. This CDR3 is built from 14 residues. As DNA, the CDR3 is TGTGCCAGCAGCCAAGGGACTAGTTTTGGAGAGCAGTACTTC. Translating it yields CASSQGTSFGEQYF.

In this sample, this clone turned up once. This chain joins TRBV6-6 and TRBJ2-7; possibly TRBD2 for D (6 bases). V was shortened by 0 bases and J by 4 bases, with 10 bases between the two germline ends. The CDR3 runs 14 residues. Germline CDR1 is MNHNY and CDR2 is SVGAGI (reference sequence). The CDR3 region is CASSYSSGEYEQYF. The CDR3 DNA is TGTGCCAGCAGTTACTCCTCGGGAGAGTACGAGCAGTACTTC.

This clone came up a few times. This rearrangement joins TRBV30 to TRBJ1-4, with TRBD1 matching 11 bases. V lost 8 bases, J lost 3 bases, and 2 bases stayed unmatched. This CDR3 comprises 13 residues. Germline CDR1 GTSNPN, CDR2 SVGIG (reference sequence). The CDR3 DNA is TGTGCCGGACAGGGGGCGCCTAATGAAAAACTGTTTTTT. This codes for CAGQGAPNEKLFF.

V gene TRBV27 combines with J gene TRBJ2-1; the D gene is possibly TRBD1 (6 bases). From germline, CDR1 is MNHEY and CDR2 SMNVEV (reference sequence). Trimming pared 0 bases from V and 2 bases from J, leaving 17 bases between. This CDR3 is built from 18 residues. The CDR3 region is CASSLSTAPTGPYNEQFF. In nucleotides, the CDR3 is TGTGCCAGCAGTTTATCGACCGCCCCGACAGGACCCTACAATGAGCAGTTCTTC.

The rearrangement joins TRBV7-2 to TRBJ2-7, with 9 bases aligning to TRBD1. V dropped 4 bases and J dropped 7; count of bases not matched to a gene: 8. The CDR3 spans 14 residues. Germline CDR1 and CDR2: SGHTA and FQGNSA. CDR3 loop: CASSSAGTGFEQYF. The CDR3 DNA follows: TGTGCCAGCAGCTCGGCCGGGACAGGGTTTGAGCAGTACTTC.

This clone is a singleton in its sample. The chain uses TRBV5-1 and TRBJ1-5, with D tentatively TRBD1 (5 bases). V lost 0 bases to trimming and J lost 7 bases, with 11 bases between them. The CDR3 totals 14 residues. From germline, CDR1 is SGHRS and CDR2 YFSETQ. CDR3 nucleotide sequence: TGCGCCAGCAGCTTGGACGGGGGAGGACAGCCCCAGCATTTT. Its protein is CASSLDGGGQPQHF. Supplemented by reference TRBV5-1 and TRBJ1-5, the full variable domain reads KAGVTQTPRYLIKTRGQQVTLSCSPISGHRSVSWYQQTPGQGLQFLFEYFSETQRNKGNFPGRFSGRQFSNSRSEMNVSTLELGDSALYLCASSLDGGGQPQHFGDGTRLSIL.

The chain uses TRBV14 and TRBJ2-5, with 9 bases matching TRBD2. Germline V gene lookup returns CDR1 SGHDN and CDR2 FVKESK. The V gene end was trimmed by 2 bases and the J gene end by 1 base; junction bases not matched to a gene: 5. This CDR3 comprises 16 residues. For the CDR3, the DNA is TGTGCCAGCAGCCAAAGGCGGGAGGGGTTCCAAGAGACCCAGTACTTC. Translated: CASSQRREGFQETQYF.